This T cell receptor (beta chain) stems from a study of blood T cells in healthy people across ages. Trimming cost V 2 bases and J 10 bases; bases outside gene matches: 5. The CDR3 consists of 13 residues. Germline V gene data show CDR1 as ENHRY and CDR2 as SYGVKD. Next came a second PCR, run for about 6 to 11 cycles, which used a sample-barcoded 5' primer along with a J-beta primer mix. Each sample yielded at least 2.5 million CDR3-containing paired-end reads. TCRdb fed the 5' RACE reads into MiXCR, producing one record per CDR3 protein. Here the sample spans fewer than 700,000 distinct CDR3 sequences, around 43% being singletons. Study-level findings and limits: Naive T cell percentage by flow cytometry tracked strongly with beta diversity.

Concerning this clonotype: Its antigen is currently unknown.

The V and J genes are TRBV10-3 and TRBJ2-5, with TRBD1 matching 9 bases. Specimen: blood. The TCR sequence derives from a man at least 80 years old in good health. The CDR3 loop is CAISEPGTGFQYF. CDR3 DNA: TGTGCCATCAGTGAGCCTGGGACAGGGTTCCAGTACTTC.